The 20 T cell receptor beta chains listed next were all sequenced from one sample in a study of T-cell reconstitution after alpha-beta-depleted transplantation in children (dated by TCRdb to about 2016). The meaning of the sample's treatment or condition label: allogeneic hematopoietic cell transplantation with graft depleted of TCRalphabeta T cells and CD19 B cells. The library was made by PCR. Sequencing was performed on an Illumina HiSeq 2500. TCR libraries were prepared with molecular barcoding, using unique molecular identifiers to normalize TCRbeta repertoire quantification. In TCRdb, the public reads were trimmed at Q25 with fastp and aligned with MiXCR, with productive beta chains retained. Rows are unified per CDR3 protein, each entry keeping the most common DNA and genes. Here the sample has about a million distinct CDR3 sequences; about 29% occur a single time. About 28% of the sample rests with the top ten.

The source material was PBMCs, mostly from graft donor cells, sampled 360 days after TCRalphabeta/CD19-depleted stem cell transplant. All receptors derive from a boy less than two years old who had a stem cell transplant for SCID, so the T cells may come from the graft donor.

The chain employs TRBV7-3 and TRBJ2-5; 12 bases align to TRBD2. Germline CDR1 and CDR2: SGHTA and FQGTGA. This CDR3 is built from 19 residues. V gave up 0 bases and J gave up 1 base; unmatched junction bases: 9. The CDR3 DNA follows: TGTGCCAGCAGCTTAACGCCTAGCGGGGGGGTCGACATCCAAGAGACCCAGTACTTC. Translated, it gives CASSLTPSGGVDIQETQYF.

This clonotype has more than one count but fewer than ten. The chain couples TRBV9 to TRBJ2-7; D is uncertain. The germline V gene has CDR1 SGDLS and CDR2 YYNGEE. V gave up 0 bases and J gave up 4 bases, with 17 bases separating them. CDR3 size: 16 residues. CDR3 sequence (DNA): TGTGCCAGCAGCGTAGTGGGGTGCGTTCGATTTTACGAGCAGTACTTC. Amino acids: CASSVVGCVRFYEQYF.

This clonotype was detected a few times. The rearrangement uses TRBV6-1 and TRBJ1-2; 7 bases line up with TRBD1. Trimming at V came to 3 bases and at J to 2 bases, leaving 6 bases not matched to a gene. The germline V gene encodes CDR1 MNHNS and CDR2 SASEGT. The CDR3 runs 15 residues. Here the CDR3 reads CASSEWGRGNYGYTF. Here the CDR3 DNA reads TGTGCCAGCAGTGAGTGGGGCAGGGGGAACTATGGCTACACCTTC.

The V gene is TRBV9, the J gene TRBJ2-3; 8 nucleotides match TRBD2. V was pared by 0 bases and J by 7 bases, with 4 bases of the junction left unmatched. The CDR3 runs to 14 residues. Per the germline V gene, CDR1 is SGDLS and CDR2 is YYNGEE. CDR3 in amino acids: CASSVDGGANTQYF. CDR3 DNA sequence: TGTGCCAGCAGCGTAGACGGGGGGGCTAATACGCAGTATTTT. Looking up the rest from reference TRBV9 and TRBJ2-3 gives the full variable domain: DSGVTQTPKHLITATGQRVTLRCSPRSGDLSVYWYQQSLDQGLQFLIQYYNGEERAKGNILERFSAQQFPDLHSELNLSSLELGDSALYFCASSVDGGANTQYFGPGTRLTVL.

This rearrangement joins TRBV4-1 to TRBJ2-7, with D tentatively TRBD1 (5 bases). This CDR3 is built from 14 residues. Trimming stripped 2 bases from V and 4 bases from J, with 12 bases between. CDR1 is MGHRA and CDR2 is YSYEKL in the germline V gene. CDR3 region: CASSQTGTPYEQYF. The CDR3 DNA follows: TGCGCCAGCAGCCAAACAGGAACACCTTACGAGCAGTACTTC.

Only a few counts were recorded for this clonotype. The CDR3 does not close with the conserved phenylalanine or tryptophan, likely indicating a read error. No DNA is shown, since the ends of the CDR3 on it are uncertain; the CDR3 is the one TCRdb lists. The chain has TRBV7-3 and TRBJ2-1; no check of the table's D call, TRBD2, against the DNA was made. The germline V gene has CDR1 SGHTA and CDR2 FQGTGA. Both ends counted, the CDR3 spans 13 residues. The CDR3 spells CASSLTGAGGLQL.

The chain uses TRBV12-3 or TRBV12-4 and TRBJ2-3; 8 bases map to TRBD2. V lost 4 bases and J lost 2; bases outside the gene matches: 23. This CDR3 has 21 amino acids. CDR3 bases: TGTGCCAGCAGTTCCCCCCATAGTGCGGGGGGCCTCCGGAGATACACAGATACGCAGTATTTT. Translated: CASSSPHSAGGLRRYTDTQYF.

CDR3 in amino acids: CASSVGRGKIYEQYF. In DNA, the CDR3 is TGTGCCAGCAGCGTAGGTAGGGGAAAAATTTACGAGCAGTACTTC. The gene calls are TRBV9 and TRBJ2-7; tentative D call: TRBD1 (5 bases). The V gene's germline CDR1 is SGDLS and CDR2 YYNGEE. The germline V and J ends were trimmed by 0 bases and 4 bases, with 14 bases remaining between them. The CDR3 consists of 15 residues.

This clonotype was recorded at least ten times. The chain has TRBV6-2 or TRBV6-3 and TRBJ2-1, with 13 positions matching TRBD2. V lost 5 bases to trimming and J lost 0 bases; unmatched junction nucleotides: 7. CDR1 and CDR2 from the germline V gene are MNHEY and SVGEGT. This CDR3 spans 18 amino acids. The DNA for the CDR3 is TGTGCCAGCAGTAGGACTAGCGGGGGTCCAAGCTCCTACAATGAGCAGTTCTTC. Protein sequence: CASSRTSGGPSSYNEQFF.

V is TRBV5-1 and J is TRBJ1-6; no firm D call. Germline CDR1 reads SGHRS; CDR2 reads YFSETQ. This CDR3 is built from 15 residues. Trimming took off 5 bases at V and 0 bases at J, with 9 bases between the two ends. CDR3 nucleotides: TGCGCCAGCAGAGTTCAGTCCTCCTATAATTCACCCCTCCACTTT. Translation gives CASRVQSSYNSPLHF.

The chain has TRBV7-6 and TRBJ2-3, with D unclear. The germline V and J ends were trimmed by 2 bases and 5 bases, with 14 bases remaining between them. This CDR3 region has 15 residues. Germline-derived CDR1 and CDR2 are SGHVS and FNYEAQ. The CDR3 region has the DNA TGTGCCAGCAGCTTAATCCCTACCCGCGGAGATACGCAGTATTTT. Translating gives CASSLIPTRGDTQYF.

The chain joins TRBV7-9 to TRBJ1-2; the D gene is possibly TRBD1 (5 bases). The CDR3 runs 17 residues. V was shortened by 1 base and J by 2 bases, with 17 bases between the two germline ends. CDR1 is SEHNR and CDR2 is FQNEAQ in the germline V gene (reference sequence). The CDR3 coding sequence is TGTGCCAGCAGCTTAGTTTACGGCCAGGGCGAGAACTATGGCTACACCTTC. Translation: CASSLVYGQGENYGYTF.

The chain employs TRBV4-1 and TRBJ1-4, with D unclear. V lost 0 bases, J lost 6 bases, and 8 bases lay in between. Per the germline V gene, CDR1 is MGHRA and CDR2 is YSYEKL. CDR3 length: 14 amino acids. In nucleotides, the CDR3 is TGCGCCAGCAGCCAAGATAATCGGTATGAAAAACTGTTTTTT. Its translation is CASSQDNRYEKLFF.

The chain combines TRBV20-1 with TRBJ2-1; 7 bases line up with TRBD2. From germline, CDR1 is DFQATT and CDR2 SNEGSKA (reference sequence). V was clipped by 2 bases and J by 8 bases; unmatched bases: 6. The CDR3 totals 13 residues. The CDR3 spells CSARLTSLDEQFF. Written as DNA, the CDR3 is TGCAGTGCTAGATTGACTAGCCTGGATGAGCAGTTCTTC.

V is TRBV12-5 and J is TRBJ2-2; 7 bases agree with TRBD1. Unmatched junction bases numbered 6, after V lost 5 bases and J lost 3 bases. Germline V gene data show CDR1 as LGHNT and CDR2 as FRNRAP. The CDR3 runs 15 residues. Here the CDR3 reads CASGQGQFYTGELFF. CDR3 sequence (DNA): TGTGCTAGTGGTCAGGGACAGTTTTACACCGGGGAGCTGTTTTTT.

This clonotype occurred many times. The chain employs TRBV5-6 and TRBJ1-1; D unresolved. Trimming took off 1 base at V and 0 bases at J, with 10 bases between the two ends. Germline values: CDR1 SGHDT, CDR2 YYEEEE. This CDR3 is built from 15 residues. CDR3 in DNA: TGTGCCAGCAGCTTGACGGGGAGGCTGAACACTGAAGCTTTCTTT. Translation gives CASSLTGRLNTEAFF.

The J gene is TRBJ1-5, the V gene TRBV20-1; possibly TRBD1 for D (5 bases). Germline loops: CDR1 DFQATT, CDR2 SNEGSKA (reference sequence). Trimming removed 3 bases at V and 0 bases at J, with 12 bases between. This CDR3 spans 15 amino acids. CDR3 nucleotides: TGCAGTGCTAGGAGGGGTGAATATAGCAATCAGCCCCAGCATTTT. Protein: CSARRGEYSNQPQHF.

V is TRBV7-2 and J is TRBJ2-2; D unresolved. The germline V gene has CDR1 SGHTA and CDR2 FQGNSA. V was pared by 5 bases and J by 3 bases, with 16 bases between. The CDR3 consists of 16 residues. Here the CDR3 reads CASSPESLRDTGELFF. In DNA, the CDR3 is TGTGCCAGCAGCCCGGAAAGCTTGAGAGACACCGGGGAGCTGTTTTTT. Drawing the rest from reference TRBV7-2 and TRBJ2-2, the complete variable domain is GAGVSQSPSNKVTEKGKDVELRCDPISGHTALYWYRQSLGQGLEFLIYFQGNSAPDKSGLPSDRFSAERTGGSVSTLTIQRTQQEDSAVYLCASSPESLRDTGELFFGEGSRLTVL.

A few counts support this clonotype. The chain links TRBV11-1 to TRBJ2-5; D gene uncertain. The CDR3 runs 12 residues. CDR1 SGHAT and CDR2 FQDESV come from the germline V gene (reference sequence). Trimming stripped 5 bases from V and 3 bases from J, with 7 bases between. The CDR3 region is CASSPHEETQYF. In nucleotides, the CDR3 is TGTGCCAGCAGCCCGCATGAAGAGACCCAGTACTTC.

This clonotype has at least ten counts. The CDR3 DNA is TGTGCCATCAGTCGGGCCAAAAACATTCAGTACTTC. Residues: CAISRAKNIQYF. The chain couples TRBV10-3 to TRBJ2-4; D unclear. Germline CDR1 ENHRY, CDR2 SYGVKD. The CDR3 loop spans 12 amino acids. V lost 5 bases and J 1 base, leaving 3 bases between the germline ends.